The present T cell receptor beta chain was sequenced within a study of metastatic and nonmetastatic thyroid tumors. Study-level information: Repertoire comparisons spanned blood and tumor or nodule tissue from malignant and benign thyroid patients.

Among the patients, none had received any treatment before thyroid surgery. Study-wide results and limits: Versus benign nodules, malignant thyroid tumors reportedly had significantly higher TCR beta diversity, in blood and tumor.

This clone was counted ten times or more. The antigen is unknown. TCRdb called clones again from the PCR reads with MiXCR. The data show 35,000 to 40,000 clones, around a sixth seen once. The CDR3 is made up of 15 amino acids. V lost 0 bases and J lost 0, with 8 bases in between. This receptor was taken from a female donor with papillary thyroid cancer or a benign thyroid nodule (not recorded which). Some clones in this sample may be carry-over from other donors' samples. The sequenced sample consisted of tumor tissue. The V call is TRBV12-3 or TRBV12-4, the J call TRBJ1-1, with D possibly TRBD1 on 5 matching bases. The chain's CDR3 is CASSLAGTVNTEAFF. The CDR3 bases are TGTGCCAGCAGTTTAGCCGGGACGGTGAACACTGAAGCTTTCTTT.